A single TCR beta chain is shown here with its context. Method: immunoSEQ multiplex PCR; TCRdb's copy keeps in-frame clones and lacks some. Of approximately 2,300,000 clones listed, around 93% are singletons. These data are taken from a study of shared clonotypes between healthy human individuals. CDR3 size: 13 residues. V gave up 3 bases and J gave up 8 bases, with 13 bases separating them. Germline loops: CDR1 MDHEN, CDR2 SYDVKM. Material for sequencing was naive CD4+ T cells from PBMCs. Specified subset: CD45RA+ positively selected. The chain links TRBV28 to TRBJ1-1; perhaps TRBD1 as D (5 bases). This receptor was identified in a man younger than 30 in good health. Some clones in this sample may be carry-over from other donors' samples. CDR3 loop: CASSLVGRVEAFF. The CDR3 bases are TGTGCCAGCAGTTTGGTGGGCAGGGTCGAAGCTTTCTTT.